The 21 T cell receptor beta chains given below trace back to one sample, sequenced in a study of tumor-infiltrating lymphocytes in glioblastoma multiforme. Three nested ARM-PCR rounds with V-beta and C-beta primers built TCRB libraries. TCRdb recomputed calls from the multiplex PCR reads with MiXCR, one row per CDR3 protein. This sample has about 16,000 distinct CDR3 sequences; 73% occur once, and the top ten carry less than 45%. Sequencing was done on a sample of brain tumor tissue. Every receptor here comes from a male donor with glioblastoma.

In the case of this clonotype: An end of the junction differs from the germline gene, which may be a read error. The chain is built from TRBV14 and TRBJ2-7; 9 nucleotides match TRBD1. Germline CDR1 is SGHDN and CDR2 is FVKESK. The CDR3 contains 14 residues. DNA of the CDR3: TGTGCCACCAGACAGGGGGTTGTCTGCTACAAGCAGTATTTC. Its protein is CATRQGVVCYKQYF.

Remarks on this clonotype: The CDR3 ends on some other residue instead of the conserved phenylalanine or tryptophan, so this is likely a read error. It is unclear where the CDR3 begins or ends on the DNA, so no DNA is shown, and the CDR3 is as TCRdb lists it. The rearrangement joins TRBV30 to TRBJ2-6; TRBD1 reflects the table's D call only, with no check against the DNA. Per the germline V gene, CDR1 is GTSNPN and CDR2 is SVGIG (reference sequence). 14 amino acids form the CDR3, both terminal residues included. The chain's CDR3 is CACTGCSEANVLTL.

The chain couples TRBV6-5 to TRBJ1-2, with 9 nucleotides matching TRBD1. The CDR3 runs to 14 residues. J gave up 7 bases and V 8 bases, and 11 bases lay outside the gene matches. Germline assignment: CDR1 MNHEY and CDR2 SVGAGI. CDR3 loop: CASQPSQGARGYTF. The CDR3 DNA reads TGTGCCAGCCAGCCTTCACAGGGGGCGCGTGGCTACACCTTC.

This rearrangement joins TRBV24-1 to TRBJ2-2; 7 positions agree with TRBD2. The V segment lost 8 bases and the J segment 4 bases; nucleotides outside the gene matches: 9. The CDR3 covers 15 residues. CDR1 and CDR2 (germline): KGHDR, SFDVKD. For the CDR3, the DNA is TGTGCCACCAAATCTAGGGAGGGACTCACCGGGGAGCTGTTTTTT. This codes for CATKSREGLTGELFF.

There are a few counts of this clonotype. The germline gene is not matched at one end of the junction; a read error may be the cause. The chain's CDR3 is CSARDWAKTNTGELPF. CDR3 DNA sequence: TGCAGTGCTAGAGATTGGGCCAAGACGAACACCGGGGAGCTGCCTTTT. The chain carries TRBV20-1 and TRBJ2-2, with a tentative D call TRBD2 (5 bases). The germline gives CDR1 DFQATT, CDR2 SNEGSKA (reference sequence). The CDR3 runs 16 residues.

As concerns this clonotype: A read error may produce the germline difference seen at one junction end. The chain employs TRBV7-9 and TRBJ2-3; no clear D gene. CDR1 SEHNR and CDR2 FQNEAQ come from the germline V gene (reference sequence). This CDR3 region has 8 residues. The CDR3 DNA reads TGTGCCAGCAGCAAACTCGATTTT. Its translation is CASSKLDF. Looking up the rest from reference TRBV7-9 and TRBJ2-3 gives the full variable domain: DTGVSQNPRHKITKRGQNVTFRCDPISEHNRLYWYRQTLGQGPEFLTYFQNEAQLEKSRLLSDRFSAERPKGSFSTLEIQRTEQGDSAMYLCASSKLDFGPGTRLTVL.

The chain links TRBV20-1 to TRBJ2-3, with 8 bases aligning to TRBD2. The germline V gene has CDR1 DFQATT and CDR2 SNEGSKA (reference sequence). This CDR3 has 17 residues. V shed 0 bases, J shed 3 bases, and the junction held 11 bases outside the gene matches. In DNA form, the CDR3 reads TGCAGTGCTAGAGATTGGGGAGCGGGAGTAGGTACAGATACGCAGTATTTT. Its protein is CSARDWGAGVGTDTQYF.

This clonotype is categorized as medium-sized. The chain uses TRBV5-6 and TRBJ2-2; 7 nucleotides line up with TRBD1. The trim removed 0 bases at V and 3 bases at J, leaving 5 bases unmatched. Germline lookup yields CDR1 SGHDT and CDR2 YYEEEE. The CDR3 length is 16 residues. CDR3 sequence (DNA): TGTGCCAGCAGCTTGGCGGACAGGTTCGACACCGGGGAGCTGTTTTTT. It codes for CASSLADRFDTGELFF.

Of note for this clonotype: The CDR3 ends on some other residue instead of the conserved phenylalanine or tryptophan, so this is likely a read error. It is unclear where the CDR3 begins or ends on the DNA, so no DNA is shown, and the CDR3 is as TCRdb lists it. J is TRBJ1-1 and V is TRBV7-9. Germline values: CDR1 SEHNR, CDR2 FQNEAQ (reference sequence). With termini counted, the CDR3 has 20 amino acids. The CDR3 is CASSLGGFREVPSGDTEALL.

This clonotype was recorded only once. Given the absence of the conserved phenylalanine or tryptophan at the CDR3 end, a read error is likely. The chain uses TRBV20-1 and TRBJ1-1; D gene ambiguous. From germline, CDR1 is DFQATT and CDR2 SNEGSKA (reference sequence). This CDR3 contains 13 residues. CDR3 DNA sequence: TGCATGGTTTCGACAAGGTGCTTCACTGAAGCTTTCATT. This codes for CMVSTRCFTEAFI.

This clonotype was seen a handful of times. At one boundary the junction diverges from the germline segment, which might be a read error. The chain recombines TRBV29-1 with TRBJ2-1, with D maybe TRBD1 (7 bases). CDR1 SQVTM and CDR2 ANQGSEA come from the germline V gene. This CDR3 is built from 14 residues. The CDR3 protein is CSAGGRQGGNGQLF. In nucleotides, the CDR3 is TGCAGCGCTGGGGGGCGGCAGGGGGGCAATGGGCAGCTCTTC.

This chain uses TRBV11-2 with TRBJ1-2; D is ambiguous. Germline values: CDR1 SGHAT, CDR2 FQNNGV. V was trimmed by 3 bases and J by 6 bases, leaving 17 bases between them. This CDR3 has 15 amino acids. This CDR3 reads CASSFSPAGGDGYTF. For the CDR3, the DNA is TGTGCCAGCAGCTTCTCCCCCGCGGGAGGAGATGGCTACACCTTC.

This clonotype occurred a few times. This sequence joins TRBV29-1 and TRBJ1-1; TRBD1 is a possible D gene (5 bases). The CDR3 totals 13 residues. The V gene lost 4 bases and the J gene lost 4 bases, with 13 bases spanning the gap. Germline assignment: CDR1 SQVTM and CDR2 ANQGSEA. For the CDR3, the DNA is TGCAGCGTTGGGGTCAGGGTCGCCACTGAAGCTTTCTTT. Translating it yields CSVGVRVATEAFF.

The J gene is TRBJ2-2, the V gene TRBV4-2; no clear D. CDR3 length: 16 amino acids. Germline lookup yields CDR1 LGHNA and CDR2 YNFKEQ. Trimming stripped 0 bases from V and 0 bases from J, with 8 bases between. The DNA of the CDR3 is TGTGCCAGCAGCCAAGAACCTACCGCGAACACCGGGGAGCTGTTTTTT. Protein product: CASSQEPTANTGELFF.

This chain uses TRBV11-3 with TRBJ2-1; D perhaps matches TRBD2 (6 bases). CDR3 length equals 15 residues. The V and J ends lost 4 bases and 3 bases respectively, with 13 bases between them. The germline V gene encodes CDR1 SGHNT and CDR2 YENEEA. The CDR3 DNA reads as TGTGCCAGCAGCTGGGGACTTGACTTCTACAATGAGCAGTTCTTC. Its protein is CASSWGLDFYNEQFF. The variable domain in full, completed from reference TRBV11-3 and TRBJ2-1, reads EAGVVQSPRYKIIEKKQPVAFWCNPISGHNTLYWYLQNLGQGPELLIRYENEEAVDDSQLPKDRFSAERLKGVDSTLKIQPAELGDSAVYLCASSWGLDFYNEQFFGPGTRLTVL.

The chain employs TRBV11-1 and TRBJ2-7; TRBD1 matches at 9 bases. Trimming removed 8 bases from V and 9 bases from J; junction bases left unmatched: 8. CDR3 length: 12 residues. From germline, CDR1 is SGHAT and CDR2 FQDESV (reference sequence). The CDR3 sequence is CASRGQGHVQYF. DNA of the CDR3: TGTGCCAGCCGCGGACAGGGGCACGTGCAGTACTTC.

Of note for this clonotype: The final CDR3 position lacks the conserved phenylalanine or tryptophan, pointing to a likely read error. CDR3 residues: CSARSLAGGLYEQYL. As DNA, the CDR3 is TGCAGTGCTAGATCGCTAGCGGGAGGGTTGTACGAGCAGTACCTC. The chain has TRBV20-1 and TRBJ2-7, with 12 bases fitting TRBD2. CDR1 is DFQATT, CDR2 SNEGSKA, per germline (reference sequence). The CDR3 covers 15 residues. V dropped 2 bases and J dropped 4; count of bases not matched to a gene: 6.

The sample holds a few counts of this clonotype. This chain links TRBV29-1 with TRBJ1-1; the D is unclear. This CDR3 is 13 amino acids long. V lost 7 bases and J 0 bases, leaving 12 bases between the germline ends. The germline CDR1 and CDR2 sequences are SQVTM and ANQGSEA. The CDR3 loop is CSALKDMNTEAFF. DNA of the CDR3: TGCAGCGCTCTGAAAGATATGAACACTGAAGCTTTCTTT. The full variable domain, with the rest looked up from reference TRBV29-1 and TRBJ1-1, is SAVISQKPSRDICQRGTSLTIQCQVDSQVTMMFWYRQQPGQSLTLIATANQGSEATYESGFVIDKFPISRPNLTFSTLTVSNMSPEDSSIYLCSALKDMNTEAFFGQGTRLTVV.

This chain joins TRBV12-3 or TRBV12-4 and TRBJ2-1; possible D gene TRBD1, 6 bases. The ends were cut back, 5 bases at V and 5 bases at J, with 13 bases in the middle. The CDR3 is 14 residues long. CDR3 in DNA: TGTGCCAGCAGTGAGGAGACAGGAAACAATGAGCAGTTCTTC. Translation gives CASSEETGNNEQFF.

This rearrangement joins TRBV30 to TRBJ2-1; perhaps TRBD2 as D (5 bases). Germline CDR1 and CDR2: GTSNPN and SVGIG (reference sequence). The CDR3 contains 14 residues. V was trimmed by 3 bases and J by 5 bases, leaving 14 bases between them. CDR3 coding DNA: TGTGCCTGGAGCCGAGCGGAGTATGACAATGAGCAGTTCTTC. Its translation is CAWSRAEYDNEQFF. Full variable domain (rest looked up from reference TRBV30 and TRBJ2-1): SQTIHQWPATLVQPVGSPLSLECTVEGTSNPNLYWYRQAAGRGLQLLFYSVGIGQISSEVPQNLSASRPQDRQFILSSKKLLLSDSGFYLCAWSRAEYDNEQFFGPGTRLTVL.

This clonotype came up many times. A read error is possible here, since a much larger clone lies one base away. The V call is TRBV10-3, the J call TRBJ1-1; the D is unclear. The CDR3 sequence is 14 residues long. Germline V gives CDR1 ENHRY, CDR2 SYGVKD. CDR3 DNA sequence: TGTGCCGTCAGTGTCACGGATGGGAACACTGAAGCTTTCTTT. Translated, it gives CAVSVTDGNTEAFF.